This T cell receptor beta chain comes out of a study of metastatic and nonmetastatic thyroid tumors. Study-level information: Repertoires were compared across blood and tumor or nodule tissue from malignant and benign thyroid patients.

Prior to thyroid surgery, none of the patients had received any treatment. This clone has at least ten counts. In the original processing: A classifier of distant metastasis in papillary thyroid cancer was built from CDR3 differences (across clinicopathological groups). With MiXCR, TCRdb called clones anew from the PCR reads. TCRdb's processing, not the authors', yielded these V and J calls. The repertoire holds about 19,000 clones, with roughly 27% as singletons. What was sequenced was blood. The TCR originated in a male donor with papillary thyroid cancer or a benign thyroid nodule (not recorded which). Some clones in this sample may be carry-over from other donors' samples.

CDR3 region: CASSLANKDTQYF. The CDR3 nucleotides are TGTGCCAGCAGCTTAGCGAATAAAGATACGCAGTATTTT. V usage is TRBV7-6 and J usage is TRBJ2-3; D not resolved. The CDR3 is 13 amino acids. Trimming stripped 0 bases from V and 5 bases from J, with 6 bases between. Looked up from germline, CDR1 is SGHVS and CDR2 is FNYEAQ.